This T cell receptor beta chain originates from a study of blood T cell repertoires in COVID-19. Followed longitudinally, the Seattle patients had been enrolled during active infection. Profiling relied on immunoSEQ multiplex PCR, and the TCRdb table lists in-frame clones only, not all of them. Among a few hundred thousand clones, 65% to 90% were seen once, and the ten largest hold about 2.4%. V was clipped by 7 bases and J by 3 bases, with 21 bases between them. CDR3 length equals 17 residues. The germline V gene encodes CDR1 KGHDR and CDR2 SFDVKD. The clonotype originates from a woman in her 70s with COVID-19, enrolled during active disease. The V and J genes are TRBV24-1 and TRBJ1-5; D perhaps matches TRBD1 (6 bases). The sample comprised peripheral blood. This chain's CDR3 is CATSSTTKDRYNQPQHF. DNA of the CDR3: TGTGCCACCAGCAGCACGACGAAAGACAGGTACAATCAGCCCCAGCATTTT.